This T cell receptor beta chain is drawn from a study of T-cell reconstitution after alpha-beta-depleted transplantation in children. Notes on the study in general: Roughly two months post-transplant, alpha-beta T cells reportedly originated from several hundred graft clones that had expanded. One year after transplant, T-cell counts and diversity came mostly from newly produced T cells.

Preparation of the TCRbeta library involved a method that used unique molecular identifiers. TCRdb re-called the PCR reads through MiXCR, storing one row per CDR3 protein. The data contain about a million distinct CDR3 sequences, roughly 31% of them seen just once; the ten biggest clones take up roughly 28%. The CDR3 loop spans 17 amino acids. V was pared by 1 base and J by 3 bases, with 12 bases of the junction left unmatched. Germline lookup yields CDR1 DFQATT and CDR2 SNEGSKA (reference sequence). This clonotype was found a few times. The antigen is not known. The chain carries TRBV20-1 and TRBJ2-7, with 10 bases identical to TRBD1. This sample comprised PBMCs, mostly from graft donor cells, obtained 360 days after TCRalphabeta/CD19-depleted stem cell transplant. The TCR sequence derives from a boy in the first two years of life who had a stem cell transplant for SCID, so the T cells may come from the graft donor. For the CDR3, the DNA is TGCAGTGCTAGAGGCCGGGGACAGGGGATAAAGTGCTACGAGCAGTACTTC. Translation gives CSARGRGQGIKCYEQYF.